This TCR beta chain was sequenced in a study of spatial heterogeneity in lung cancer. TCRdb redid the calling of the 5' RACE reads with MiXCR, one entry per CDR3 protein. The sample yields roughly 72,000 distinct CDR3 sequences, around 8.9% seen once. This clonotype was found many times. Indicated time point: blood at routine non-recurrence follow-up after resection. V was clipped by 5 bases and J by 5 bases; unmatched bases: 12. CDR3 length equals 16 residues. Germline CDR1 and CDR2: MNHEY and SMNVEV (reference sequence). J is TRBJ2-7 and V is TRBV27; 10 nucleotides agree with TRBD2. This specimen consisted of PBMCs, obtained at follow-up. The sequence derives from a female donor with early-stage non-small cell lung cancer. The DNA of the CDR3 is TGTGCCAGCAGTCTGACAGCGGGAGGGCCTCCTAACGAGCAGTACTTC. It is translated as CASSLTAGGPPNEQYF.